The 24 T cell receptor beta chains below all came from one sample that was sequenced in a study of cytomegalovirus exposure and HLA in healthy donors. Here immunoSEQ multiplex PCR was the method, and the copy in TCRdb shows in-frame clones only, minus some. The table shows approximately 59,000 clones, with 85% to 95% occurring only once. Sequenced: PBMCs. These receptors originate from a man between 18 and 35 years old in good health and CMV-seropositive.

J is TRBJ1-4 and V is TRBV5-4, with D maybe TRBD1 (6 bases). This CDR3 has 14 amino acids. CDR1 and CDR2 from the germline V gene are SGHNT and YYREEE (reference sequence). The V gene lost 1 base and the J gene lost 7 bases, with 11 bases spanning the gap. This CDR3 reads CASSLQGQAEKLFF. The CDR3 nucleotides are TGTGCCAGCAGCTTGCAGGGGCAAGCTGAAAAACTGTTTTTT.

The rearrangement uses TRBV28 and TRBJ2-3; 8 bases line up with TRBD1. The V segment lost 5 bases and the J segment 2 bases; nucleotides outside the gene matches: 6. The germline CDR1 and CDR2 sequences are MDHEN and SYDVKM. This CDR3 region has 15 residues. The CDR3 is CASSAGQAATDTQYF. For the CDR3, the DNA is TGTGCCAGCAGTGCGGGACAGGCTGCCACAGATACGCAGTATTTT. Combining the CDR3 with reference TRBV28 and TRBJ2-3 gives the whole variable domain DVKVTQSSRYLVKRTGEKVFLECVQDMDHENMFWYRQDPGLGLRLIYFSYDVKMKEKGDIPEGYSVSREKKERFSLILESASTNQTSMYLCASSAGQAATDTQYFGPGTRLTVL.

This clone was counted once. The chain employs TRBV7-2 and TRBJ1-2; D is unclear. Deletions cut 4 bases from V and 4 bases from J, with 16 bases between. The CDR3 spans 15 residues. The V gene's germline CDR1 is SGHTA and CDR2 FQGNSA. CDR3 DNA sequence: TGTGCCAGCAGCTACACGGGTCATGGGAGCTATGGCTACACCTTC. Its protein product is CASSYTGHGSYGYTF.

A few counts support this clone. The chain employs TRBV4-2 and TRBJ1-2; D perhaps matches TRBD1 (6 bases). The CDR3 totals 14 residues. Between the trimmed V and J ends, which lost 1 base and 8 bases, there was a span of 14 bases. Germline V gene lookup returns CDR1 LGHNA and CDR2 YNFKEQ. DNA of the CDR3: TGTGCCAGCAGCCAAGGAGGTACAGGGAGCGGCTACACCTTC. This codes for CASSQGGTGSGYTF.

This chain joins TRBV6-6 and TRBJ2-7; 13 nucleotides line up with TRBD2. This CDR3 spans 14 amino acids. Germline V gene data show CDR1 as MNHNY and CDR2 as SVGAGI (reference sequence). V gave up 10 bases and J gave up 5 bases; unmatched junction bases: 8. The CDR3 DNA reads as TGTGCCACTACTAGCGGGAGGGTTCCCCACGAGCAGTACTTC. Protein product: CATTSGRVPHEQYF.

The chain uses TRBV5-1 and TRBJ2-3; a possible D gene is TRBD2 (6 bases). The V and J ends lost 3 bases and 2 bases respectively, with 16 bases between them. In germline, CDR1 is SGHRS, CDR2 YFSETQ. The CDR3 runs to 16 residues. For the CDR3, the DNA is TGCGCCAGCAGCTCACTACTTAGCGGTAACACAGATACGCAGTATTTT. Translated, it gives CASSSLLSGNTDTQYF. Looking up the rest from reference TRBV5-1 and TRBJ2-3 gives the full variable domain: KAGVTQTPRYLIKTRGQQVTLSCSPISGHRSVSWYQQTPGQGLQFLFEYFSETQRNKGNFPGRFSGRQFSNSRSEMNVSTLELGDSALYLCASSSLLSGNTDTQYFGPGTRLTVL.

The CDR3 nucleotides read TGTGCCAGCAGCTTAGATCTTATCAATGAGCAGTTCTTC. Translated, it gives CASSLDLINEQFF. The gene calls are TRBV7-6 and TRBJ2-1; D unresolved. V shed 1 base and J shed 6 bases, with 7 bases lying between them. Germline assignment: CDR1 SGHVS and CDR2 FNYEAQ. The CDR3 length is 13 residues. The whole variable domain, filled in from reference TRBV7-6 and TRBJ2-1, reads GAGVSQSPRYKVTKRGQDVALRCDPISGHVSLYWYRQALGQGPEFLTYFNYEAQQDKSGLPNDRFSAERPEGSISTLTIQRTEQRDSAMYRCASSLDLINEQFFGPGTRLTVL.

This clone was observed a handful of times. The V gene is TRBV9, the J gene TRBJ2-2; no reliable D call. Trimming pared 0 bases from V and 5 bases from J, leaving 8 bases between. CDR1 and CDR2 from the germline V gene are SGDLS and YYNGEE. The CDR3 runs to 14 residues. The CDR3 region is CASSVDSRTGELFF. The CDR3, as DNA: TGTGCCAGCAGCGTAGACAGCAGAACCGGGGAGCTGTTTTTT.

This clone was counted a single time. The chain recombines TRBV6-5 with TRBJ1-1, with 7 bases aligning to TRBD1. This CDR3 spans 14 amino acids. Germline CDR1 reads MNHEY; CDR2 reads SVGAGI. V dropped 2 bases and J dropped 2; count of bases not matched to a gene: 2. CDR3 bases: TGTGCCAGCAGTTACGGACAGGACAACACTGAAGCTTTCTTT. It codes for CASSYGQDNTEAFF.

The rearrangement links TRBV5-4 to TRBJ2-7, with TRBD1 identical over 7 bases. The V gene's germline CDR1 is SGHNT and CDR2 YYREEE (reference sequence). The ends lost 4 bases at V and 3 bases at J; junction bases unmatched: 13. The CDR3 is made up of 16 amino acids. The CDR3 DNA sequence: TGTGCCAGCAGCCGTGGGAGCGACAGGGCGGTCTACGAGCAGTACTTC. This codes for CASSRGSDRAVYEQYF. The variable domain in full, completed from reference TRBV5-4 and TRBJ2-7, reads ETGVTQSPTHLIKTRGQQVTLRCSSQSGHNTVSWYQQALGQGPQFIFQYYREEENGRGNFPPRFSGLQFPNYSSELNVNALELDDSALYLCASSRGSDRAVYEQYFGPGTRLTVT.

The J gene is TRBJ2-1, the V gene TRBV20-1; TRBD1 is a possible D gene (5 bases). Germline CDR1 DFQATT, CDR2 SNEGSKA (reference sequence). CDR3 length: 11 amino acids. Trimming shortened V by 4 bases and J by 9 bases, and 10 bases separated the two germline ends. The CDR3 reads CSATQETEQFF. CDR3 bases: TGCAGTGCTACACAGGAAACTGAGCAGTTCTTC.

This rearrangement joins TRBV19 to TRBJ2-2, with a weak D call TRBD1 (7 bases). The V end lost 5 bases, the J end lost 7 bases, and 17 bases lay between the germline ends. Germline values: CDR1 LNHDA, CDR2 SQIVND (reference sequence). The CDR3 sequence is 15 residues long. CDR3 nucleotides: TGTGCCAGTAGTCCGAAGACAGGGAGGAACGGGGAGCTGTTTTTT. This codes for CASSPKTGRNGELFF.

The chain uses TRBV14 and TRBJ2-7, with D uncertain. Germline CDR1 is SGHDN and CDR2 is FVKESK. The ends were cut back, 0 bases at V and 7 bases at J, with 19 bases in the middle. This CDR3 spans 16 amino acids. CDR3 DNA: TGTGCCAGCAGCCAAGATAGCACGCAAATTTTGGGTGAGCAGTACTTC. Translation gives CASSQDSTQILGEQYF.

The J gene is TRBJ2-6, the V gene TRBV7-9, with a weak D call TRBD1 (6 bases). Trimming cost V 0 bases and J 4 bases, with 16 bases left between them. Germline V lookup: CDR1 SEHNR, CDR2 FQNEAQ (reference sequence). The CDR3 covers 18 residues. This chain's CDR3 is CASSLARQAGAGANVLTF. CDR3 DNA: TGTGCCAGCAGCTTAGCCAGACAGGCCGGGGCGGGGGCCAACGTCCTGACTTTC.

The chain joins TRBV11-2 to TRBJ2-7; D uncertain. Germline lookup yields CDR1 SGHAT and CDR2 FQNNGV. With 2 bases removed from V and 1 base from J, the gap between germline ends came to 12 bases. The length of the CDR3 is 15 residues. The CDR3 nucleotides are TGTGCCAGCAGCTTACCTCCCGGTCCTTCCTACGAGCAGTACTTC. Its protein is CASSLPPGPSYEQYF.

V and J are TRBV19 and TRBJ2-7; tentative D call: TRBD1 (5 bases). With 3 bases removed from V and 3 bases from J, the gap between germline ends came to 12 bases. This CDR3 is built from 14 residues. CDR1 is LNHDA, CDR2 SQIVND, per germline (reference sequence). The CDR3 region has the DNA TGTGCCAGTAGTATCTTTCACGGACACTACGAGCAGTACTTC. This translates into CASSIFHGHYEQYF.

The chain couples TRBV27 to TRBJ2-6; 7 nucleotides line up with TRBD1. The junction had 7 bases not matched to a gene; V was cut back by 5 bases and J by 0 bases. This CDR3 is built from 17 residues. CDR1 and CDR2 (germline): MNHEY, SMNVEV (reference sequence). CDR3 protein: CASSRDSSSSGANVLTF. The CDR3 nucleotides are TGTGCCAGCAGTCGGGACAGTTCAAGCTCTGGGGCCAACGTCCTGACTTTC.

This clone was picked up a small number of times. V usage is TRBV5-4 and J usage is TRBJ1-2; perhaps TRBD1 as D (5 bases). In germline, CDR1 is SGHNT, CDR2 YYREEE (reference sequence). V was clipped by 5 bases and J by 8 bases, with 13 bases between them. The CDR3 runs 12 residues. In DNA, the CDR3 is TGTGCCAGCAGTTACCAGGGAATCGGCTACACCTTC. This translates into CASSYQGIGYTF.

J is TRBJ1-2 and V is TRBV7-2; maybe TRBD1 (6 bases). Germline lookup yields CDR1 SGHTA and CDR2 FQGNSA. V was trimmed by 3 bases and J by 5 bases, leaving 7 bases between them. This CDR3 has 12 amino acids. The CDR3 DNA is TGTGCCAGCAGCTTGGACAGTTATGGCTACACCTTC. Amino acids: CASSLDSYGYTF.

The rearrangement uses TRBV19 and TRBJ2-1, with a tentative D call TRBD2 (6 bases). The CDR3 contains 14 residues. Germline V lookup: CDR1 LNHDA, CDR2 SQIVND (reference sequence). Trimming pared 9 bases from V and 5 bases from J, leaving 17 bases between. CDR3 nucleotides: TGTGCCAGCGCGGGACTCTTGACCCACAATGAGCAGTTCTTC. Translating it yields CASAGLLTHNEQFF.

The V gene is TRBV6-5, the J gene TRBJ2-1; 11 bases line up with TRBD1. V lost 6 bases to trimming and J lost 8 bases; unmatched junction nucleotides: 9. Germline V gene sequence: CDR1 MNHEY, CDR2 SVGAGI. This CDR3 is built from 15 residues. This CDR3 is CASRRGQGVLDEQFF. For the CDR3, the DNA is TGTGCCAGCAGGAGGGGACAGGGGGTGCTCGATGAGCAGTTCTTC.

This clone was seen just once. The chain carries TRBV5-1 and TRBJ2-3, with 14 positions matching TRBD2. CDR1 and CDR2 (germline): SGHRS, YFSETQ. After removal of 2 bases from V and 2 bases from J, the junction contained 10 bases not matched to a gene. The CDR3 is 19 residues long. CDR3 in amino acids: CASSFGLAGGSPYTDTQYF. The CDR3 DNA follows: TGCGCCAGCAGCTTCGGACTAGCGGGAGGATCCCCCTACACAGATACGCAGTATTTT.

V gene TRBV5-1 combines with J gene TRBJ2-7; 12 bases are shared with TRBD2. Looked up from germline, CDR1 is SGHRS and CDR2 is YFSETQ. Germline trimming cut 4 bases from V and 2 bases from J; bases unmatched to any gene: 10. This CDR3 has 17 residues. CDR3 in amino acids: CASSVLTSGRVPYEQYF. DNA for the CDR3: TGCGCCAGCAGCGTCCTGACTAGCGGGAGAGTCCCCTACGAGCAGTACTTC. The complete variable domain, with remaining parts taken from reference TRBV5-1 and TRBJ2-7, reads KAGVTQTPRYLIKTRGQQVTLSCSPISGHRSVSWYQQTPGQGLQFLFEYFSETQRNKGNFPGRFSGRQFSNSRSEMNVSTLELGDSALYLCASSVLTSGRVPYEQYFGPGTRLTVT.

This clone turned up a few times. This chain connects TRBV5-4 to TRBJ2-3; no clear D. Germline assignment: CDR1 SGHNT and CDR2 YYREEE (reference sequence). The CDR3 contains 13 residues. Trimming stripped 3 bases from V and 2 bases from J, with 7 bases between. The CDR3 DNA reads as TGTGCCAGCAGCTCTTATTTCACAGATACGCAGTATTTT. Translated: CASSSYFTDTQYF.